These 10 T cell receptor beta chains came from one sample sequenced in a study of cytomegalovirus exposure and HLA in healthy donors. Vbeta (60) and Jbeta (13) primers were used in the PCR. Assay used: immunoSEQ multiplex PCR; TCRdb lists only in-frame clones, some missing. The sample's table shows 90,000 to 130,000 clones. Sequencing was done on a sample of PBMCs. These TCRs come from a man aged 25 to 40 in good health and CMV-seronegative.

The rearrangement uses TRBV27 and TRBJ2-5; D is uncertain. The germline CDR1 and CDR2 sequences are MNHEY and SMNVEV (reference sequence). The germline V and J ends were trimmed by 0 bases and 7 bases, with 12 bases remaining between them. The CDR3 contains 14 residues. CDR3 in DNA: TGTGCCAGCAGTTTATCGTCCCCCGCCGGGACCCAGTACTTC. Amino acids: CASSLSSPAGTQYF.

The V call is TRBV5-4, the J call TRBJ2-5, with D maybe TRBD2 (6 bases). CDR3 length: 14 residues. Germline loops: CDR1 SGHNT, CDR2 YYREEE (reference sequence). Between the trimmed V and J ends, which lost 4 bases and 4 bases, there was a span of 14 bases. CDR3 coding DNA: TGTGCCAGCAGCACTGCCGGGGGACGAGAGACCCAGTACTTC. As protein: CASSTAGGRETQYF.

The chain joins TRBV9 to TRBJ2-3; 8 nucleotides agree with TRBD2. Germline V gives CDR1 SGDLS, CDR2 YYNGEE. The V segment lost 3 bases and the J segment 2 bases; nucleotides outside the gene matches: 8. The CDR3 consists of 16 residues. The CDR3 reads CASSARLALDTDTQYF. The CDR3 DNA sequence: TGTGCCAGCAGCGCCCGACTAGCGCTAGACACAGATACGCAGTATTTT.

The chain employs TRBV20-1 and TRBJ2-7; D unresolved. Per the germline V gene, CDR1 is DFQATT and CDR2 is SNEGSKA (reference sequence). This CDR3 is 11 amino acids long. The ends were cut back, 0 bases at V and 3 bases at J, with 3 bases in the middle. CDR3 DNA: TGCAGTGCTAGAGAGTACTACGAGCAGTACTTC. It yields the protein CSAREYYEQYF.

This chain connects TRBV18 to TRBJ1-3; 7 bases match TRBD1. Germline V gives CDR1 KGHSH, CDR2 LQKENI. CDR3 length equals 15 residues. Unmatched junction bases numbered 9, after V lost 8 bases and J lost 2 bases. In DNA form, the CDR3 reads TGTGCCAGCCAACAGGAGCAGGGGGCTGGAAACACCATATATTTT. It specifies CASQQEQGAGNTIYF.

This chain connects TRBV9 to TRBJ1-1; a weak D match, TRBD1 (6 bases). The V end lost 6 bases, the J end lost 0 bases, and 18 bases lay between the germline ends. Germline CDR1 is SGDLS and CDR2 is YYNGEE. The CDR3 extends over 16 amino acids. The CDR3 protein is CASTEWGHGLNTEAFF. CDR3 coding DNA: TGTGCCAGCACCGAATGGGGACACGGGTTGAACACTGAAGCTTTCTTT.

The J gene is TRBJ2-1, the V gene TRBV2, with unresolved D. CDR1 SNHLY and CDR2 FYNNEI come from the germline V gene. V was trimmed by 5 bases and J by 4 bases, leaving 3 bases between them. This CDR3 comprises 11 residues. For the CDR3, the DNA is TGTGCCAGCAGTCCATACAATGAGCAGTTCTTC. Translation gives CASSPYNEQFF. Variable domain in full (rest from reference TRBV2 and TRBJ2-1): EPEVTQTPSHQVTQMGQEVILRCVPISNHLYFYWYRQILGQKVEFLVSFYNNEISEKSEIFDDQFSVERPDGSNFTLKIRSTKLEDSAMYFCASSPYNEQFFGPGTRLTVL.

V usage is TRBV27 and J usage is TRBJ2-5; 9 nucleotides agree with TRBD1. Germline CDR1 MNHEY, CDR2 SMNVEV (reference sequence). Trimming removed 3 bases from V and 4 bases from J; junction bases left unmatched: 6. This CDR3 comprises 15 residues. CDR3 DNA sequence: TGTGCCAGCAGTTTCCTCCGGACAGGGGTAGAGACCCAGTACTTC. Encoded protein: CASSFLRTGVETQYF.

The chain couples TRBV19 to TRBJ2-1, with D possibly TRBD1 on 6 matching bases. Looked up from germline, CDR1 is LNHDA and CDR2 is SQIVND (reference sequence). CDR3 size: 15 residues. V was shortened by 5 bases and J by 8 bases, with 19 bases between the two germline ends. The CDR3 region is CASSVRDGRGYEQFF. Here the CDR3 DNA reads TGTGCCAGTAGTGTACGGGACGGCAGGGGTTATGAGCAGTTCTTC.

This rearrangement joins TRBV11-2 to TRBJ2-3; the D gene is possibly TRBD2 (6 bases). Deletions cut 1 base from V and 4 bases from J, with 12 bases between. The CDR3 sequence is 15 residues long. The germline CDR1 and CDR2 sequences are SGHAT and FQNNGV. The CDR3 DNA sequence: TGTGCCAGCAGCTTAGTCGGGGGACTCTCAGATACGCAGTATTTT. Residues: CASSLVGGLSDTQYF. Full variable domain (missing parts from reference TRBV11-2 and TRBJ2-3): EAGVAQSPRYKIIEKRQSVAFWCNPISGHATLYWYQQILGQGPKLLIQFQNNGVVDDSQLPKDRFSAERLKGVDSTLKIQPAKLEDSAVYLCASSLVGGLSDTQYFGPGTRLTVL.